This T cell receptor (beta chain) was captured by sequencing in a study of neurological immune-mediated disorders. Study observations and caveats: One related-CDR3 cluster, which may be a signature, held the repertoires of 18 of 34 multiple sclerosis patients after phylogenetic grouping.

The making of cDNA relied on 5'RACE with 10-nucleotide random UMIs. Sequencing runs each yielded over 200 million TCR-beta sequences from 15-18 subjects. TCRdb analysed the 5' RACE reads with MiXCR anew, one entry per CDR3 protein. Of more than 40,000 distinct CDR3 sequences listed, 2.5% to 3.5% were seen once; the top ten hold roughly 16%. The CDR3 totals 15 residues. Germline CDR1 is DFQATT and CDR2 is SNEGSKA (reference sequence). Trimming removed 0 bases from V and 5 bases from J, with 13 bases in between. This clonotype occurred many times. Its antigen is unknown. This clonotype was sampled from a woman in her forties or fifties with multiple sclerosis. The chain employs TRBV20-1 and TRBJ1-4; D not resolved. Sequencing was done on a sample of PBMCs. CDR3 region: CSARDTQRGNEKLFF. The CDR3 nucleotides read TGCAGTGCTAGAGATACGCAACGTGGGAATGAAAAACTGTTTTTT.